A single sample gave rise to the 18 T cell receptor beta chains below, sequenced in a study of early T cells in non-severe SARS-CoV-2 infection. In TCRdb, the 5' RACE reads were re-called with MiXCR into one record per CDR3 protein. The sample records about 90,000 distinct CDR3 sequences, more than 10% being singletons. Sequencing was performed on whole blood, taken at baseline. The receptor set was obtained from an adult who was a healthcare worker with PCR-confirmed SARS-CoV-2 infection or an uninfected control (not recorded which).

This clonotype was seen a handful of times. The gene calls are TRBV5-1 and TRBJ2-4; 8 positions agree with TRBD2. CDR1 SGHRS and CDR2 YFSETQ come from the germline V gene. The length of the CDR3 is 14 residues. Trimming cost V 2 bases and J 7 bases; bases outside gene matches: 5. CDR3 bases: TGCGCCAGCAGCTTTAGCGGGACATCGAACATTCAGTACTTC. Protein: CASSFSGTSNIQYF.

The rearrangement joins TRBV28 to TRBJ2-7; D assignment may be TRBD1 or TRBD2 (5 bases each). V was shortened by 5 bases and J by 6 bases, with 20 bases between the two germline ends. The germline gives CDR1 MDHEN, CDR2 SYDVKM. This CDR3 has 15 residues. The CDR3 is CASSTPEPGTGEQYF. The CDR3 DNA sequence: TGTGCCAGCAGTACCCCGGAGCCAGGGACGGGCGAGCAGTACTTC.

The V gene is TRBV12-3 or TRBV12-4, the J gene TRBJ2-3, with D possibly TRBD2 on 5 matching bases. The CDR3 covers 14 residues. Deletions cut 8 bases from V and 6 bases from J, with 18 bases between. This chain's CDR3 is CASRTLSPKDTQYF. As DNA, the CDR3 is TGTGCCAGCCGGACTTTGTCCCCCAAGGATACGCAGTATTTT.

The V call is TRBV5-4, the J call TRBJ2-3, with unresolved D. V was pared by 0 bases and J by 4 bases, with 12 bases between. There are 15 residues in the CDR3. Germline CDR1 and CDR2: SGHNT and YYREEE (reference sequence). The CDR3 protein is CASSLDYHLADTQYF. The CDR3 DNA reads as TGTGCCAGCAGCTTGGACTACCACTTGGCAGATACGCAGTATTTT.

The chain is built from TRBV11-3 and TRBJ2-1; D is uncertain. Germline loops: CDR1 SGHNT, CDR2 YENEEA. The CDR3 totals 16 residues. Trimming removed 4 bases at V and 8 bases at J, with 21 bases between. The CDR3 coding sequence is TGTGCCAGCAGCTCCCCCGGTTGGGGTTGGTTAGATGAGCAGTTCTTC. It codes for CASSSPGWGWLDEQFF.

This clonotype was picked up a small number of times. The chain joins TRBV4-2 to TRBJ2-1; D perhaps matches TRBD2 (6 bases). Trimming stripped 4 bases from V and 8 bases from J, with 18 bases between. The CDR3 is 15 residues long. Germline CDR1 reads LGHNA; CDR2 reads YNFKEQ. CDR3 sequence reads: CASSPLERGGDEQFF. In DNA form, the CDR3 reads TGTGCCAGCAGCCCCCTAGAGAGGGGAGGAGATGAGCAGTTCTTC.

Relative to its sample, this clonotype is medium-sized (0.01 to 0.1%). The V and J genes are TRBV6-2 or TRBV6-3 and TRBJ2-2; D is possibly TRBD2 (5 bases). CDR1 MNHEY and CDR2 SVGEGT come from the germline V gene. The V end lost 2 bases, the J end lost 0 bases, and 7 bases lay between the germline ends. The CDR3 extends over 15 amino acids. The CDR3 sequence is CASSYIAPNTGELFF. The CDR3 DNA follows: TGTGCCAGCAGTTACATAGCGCCGAACACCGGGGAGCTGTTTTTT.

This clonotype was observed at least ten times. J is TRBJ2-2 and V is TRBV15; tentatively, D is TRBD1 or TRBD2 (5 bases each). The germline V and J ends were trimmed by 9 bases and 2 bases, with 13 bases remaining between them. Germline assignment: CDR1 LNHNV and CDR2 YYDKDF (reference sequence). CDR3 length equals 14 residues. This chain's CDR3 is CATHGDLNTGELFF. In nucleotides, the CDR3 is TGTGCCACTCACGGGGACCTAAACACCGGGGAGCTGTTTTTT.

This clonotype was seen a few times. The chain joins TRBV12-3 or TRBV12-4 to TRBJ1-5; D unclear. Trimming pared 7 bases from V and 1 base from J, leaving 14 bases between. The CDR3 has 15 residues. CDR3 loop: CASTLGPTSNQPQHF. The CDR3 DNA sequence: TGTGCCAGCACCTTGGGCCCGACCAGCAATCAGCCCCAGCATTTT.

This clonotype was seen a handful of times. The chain carries TRBV4-1 and TRBJ2-1; D is possibly TRBD1 or TRBD2 (6 bases each). Germline V CDR1 and CDR2: MGHRA, YSYEKL. The CDR3 contains 16 residues. The V gene lost 4 bases and the J gene lost 4 bases, with 17 bases spanning the gap. This CDR3 reads CASSLYLGGGYNEQFF. For the CDR3, the DNA is TGCGCCAGCAGCCTATACCTCGGGGGCGGGTACAATGAGCAGTTCTTC.

This clonotype was detected a few times. This rearrangement joins TRBV18 to TRBJ1-5; the D gene is possibly TRBD1 (5 bases). Germline V gene data show CDR1 as KGHSH and CDR2 as LQKENI. V was shortened by 6 bases and J by 0 bases, with 12 bases between the two germline ends. CDR3 length: 15 residues. CDR3 sequence (DNA): TGTGCCAGCTCTCAAGGGGAACTTAGCAATCAGCCCCAGCATTTT. Its translation is CASSQGELSNQPQHF.

V usage is TRBV20-1 and J usage is TRBJ1-1, with a weak D call TRBD1 (6 bases). V was cut by 0 bases and J by 2 bases, with 13 bases left in between. CDR3 length equals 15 residues. Germline CDR1 is DFQATT and CDR2 is SNEGSKA (reference sequence). The CDR3 coding sequence is TGCAGTGCTAGAGACCCGGCAGGGGTAAACACTGAAGCTTTCTTT. It specifies CSARDPAGVNTEAFF.

The CDR3 reads CIPGIAYNEQFF. The DNA for the CDR3 is TGCATCCCAGGCATAGCCTACAATGAGCAGTTCTTC. The chain links TRBV20-1 to TRBJ2-1, with no clear D. This CDR3 is 12 amino acids long. Germline CDR1 reads DFQATT; CDR2 reads SNEGSKA (reference sequence).

The chain carries TRBV3-1 and TRBJ2-7; 8 bases map to TRBD2. After removal of 0 bases from V and 3 bases from J, the junction contained 10 bases not matched to a gene. CDR3 length: 17 amino acids. Germline V gene data show CDR1 as LGHDT and CDR2 as YNNKEL (reference sequence). CDR3 DNA sequence: TGTGCCAGCAGCCAAGATCTACCCGCGGGGGGCATCTACGAGCAGTACTTC. It yields the protein CASSQDLPAGGIYEQYF.

This sequence joins TRBV3-1 and TRBJ2-5; 7 nucleotides align to TRBD1. The junction had 8 bases not matched to a gene; V was cut back by 0 bases and J by 4 bases. The CDR3 loop spans 16 amino acids. Germline V gene lookup returns CDR1 LGHDT and CDR2 YNNKEL (reference sequence). The CDR3 protein is CASSQERLAGGETQYF. In DNA, the CDR3 is TGTGCCAGCAGCCAAGAGCGGTTGGCAGGGGGAGAGACCCAGTACTTC.

This clonotype was recorded a few times. The CDR3 coding sequence is TGTGCCAGCAGTCTTTCTACAGGACGCGCGAACACCGGGGAGCTGTTTTTT. Its protein product is CASSLSTGRANTGELFF. This chain joins TRBV6-2 or TRBV6-3 and TRBJ2-2; weak D call: TRBD1 (5 bases). V lost 5 bases to trimming and J lost 0 bases, with 16 bases between them. The CDR3 loop spans 17 amino acids. Germline V gene lookup returns CDR1 MNHEY and CDR2 SVGEGT.

This clonotype was observed a few times. The J gene is TRBJ1-2, the V gene TRBV20-1; D remains unclear. This CDR3 is built from 14 residues. Germline-derived CDR1 and CDR2 are DFQATT and SNEGSKA (reference sequence). The V end was cut by 0 bases, the J end by 1 base, with 9 bases between. CDR3 in amino acids: CSARDLRVNYGYTF. The CDR3 region has the DNA TGCAGTGCTAGAGATCTTCGGGTTAACTATGGCTACACCTTC.

This clonotype was observed a few times. The rearrangement uses TRBV21-1 and TRBJ1-1; the listed D gene, TRBD1, was not tested against the DNA. TRBV21-1 constitutes a pseudogene. This CDR3 has 17 residues. The CDR3 DNA follows: TGTGCCAGCTCCAGAGGGGGCGCTTTTCCGATGAACACTGAAGCTTTCTTT. It specifies CASSRGGAFPMNTEAFF.